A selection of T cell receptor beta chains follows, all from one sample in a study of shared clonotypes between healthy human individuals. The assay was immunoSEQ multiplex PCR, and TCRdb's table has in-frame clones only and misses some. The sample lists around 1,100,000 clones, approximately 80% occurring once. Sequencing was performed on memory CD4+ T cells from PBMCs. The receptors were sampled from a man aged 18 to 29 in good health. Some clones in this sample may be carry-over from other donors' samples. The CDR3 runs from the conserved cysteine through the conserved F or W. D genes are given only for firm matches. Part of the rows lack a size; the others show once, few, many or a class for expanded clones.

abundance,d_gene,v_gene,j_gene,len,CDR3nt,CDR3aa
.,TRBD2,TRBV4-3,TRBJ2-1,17,TGCGCCAGCAGCCAAGAGACCTGGACTAGCGGAAATGGCGAGCAGTTCTTC,CASSQETWTSGNGEQFF
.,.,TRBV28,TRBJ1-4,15,TGTGCCAGCACCCAACAGAGCAAACTGAATGAAAAACTGTTTTTT,CASTQQSKLNEKLFF
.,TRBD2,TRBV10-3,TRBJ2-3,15,TGTGCCATCCGGAAGGCCCGGGAGGCCACAGATACGCAGTATTTT,CAIRKAREATDTQYF
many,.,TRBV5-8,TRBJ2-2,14,TGTGCCAGCAGCTTTTTACAGTCCACCGGGGAGCTGTTTTTT,CASSFLQSTGELFF
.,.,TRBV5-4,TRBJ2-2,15,TGTGCCAGCAGCTTCGATACTAGTCGCACCGGGGAGCTGTTTTTT,CASSFDTSRTGELFF
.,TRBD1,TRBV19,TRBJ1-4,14,TGTGCCAGTAGTACACCCGGGACAGCTGAAAAACTGTTTTTT,CASSTPGTAEKLFF
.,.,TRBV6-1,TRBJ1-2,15,TGTGCCAGCAGTGAAACCCATCAGCGCGACTATGGCTACACCTTC,CASSETHQRDYGYTF
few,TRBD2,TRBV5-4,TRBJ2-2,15,TGTGCCAGCAGCCTGGGACTAGCGCAGGGAGGGGAGCTGTTTTTT,CASSLGLAQGGELFF
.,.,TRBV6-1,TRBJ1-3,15,TGTGCCAGCAGTGAAGGCACAGCTGCTGGAAACACCATATATTTT,CASSEGTAAGNTIYF
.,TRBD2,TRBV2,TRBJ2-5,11,TGTGCCAGCAAAGCGGGGGAGACCCAGTACTTC,CASKAGETQYF
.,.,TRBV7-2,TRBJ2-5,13,TGTGCCAGCACACTATATGCCCAAGAGACCCAGTACTTC,CASTLYAQETQYF
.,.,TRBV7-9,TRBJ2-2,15,TGTGCCAGCAGCTTAAGGGGTCCCACGGCCGGGGAGCTGTTTTTT,CASSLRGPTAGELFF
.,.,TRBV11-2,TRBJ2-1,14,TGTGCCAGCAGCTTAGCAACATACTACAATGAGCAGTTCTTC,CASSLATYYNEQFF
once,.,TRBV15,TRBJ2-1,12,TGTGCCACCAGCAGAGAGATTGGGAAGCAGTTCTTC,CATSREIGKQFF
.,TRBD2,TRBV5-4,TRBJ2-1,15,TGTGCCAGCAGCCAGACTAGCGGGATTGGAAATGAGCAGTTCTTC,CASSQTSGIGNEQFF
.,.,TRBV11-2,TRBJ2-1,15,TGTGCCAGCAGCCCCCAAGGGCTAGCTAGGGGTGAGCAGTTCTTC,CASSPQGLARGEQFF
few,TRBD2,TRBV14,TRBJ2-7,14,TGTGCCAGCAGCCAAGATCTAGCGGGATACGAGCAGTACTTC,CASSQDLAGYEQYF
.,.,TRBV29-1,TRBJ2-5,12,TGCAGCGTTGACAGGGACCAAGAGACCCAGTACTTC,CSVDRDQETQYF